The clone carrying this T cell receptor (beta chain) was found once. Data came from immunoSEQ multiplex PCR; TCRdb stores just in-frame clones and leaves some out. The table has fewer than 300,000 clones, 80% to 90% seen once; the top ten hold around 5.8%. The data originate from a study of blood T cell repertoires in COVID-19. This TCR was sampled from a woman aged 45-60 years with COVID-19, enrolled during active disease. The sequenced material came from peripheral blood.

CDR3 amino acids: CASTERAPETQYF. The CDR3 DNA reads as TGTGCCAGCACCGAGAGGGCGCCGGAGACCCAGTACTTC. The chain uses TRBV7-2 and TRBJ2-5; tentatively, D is TRBD2 (5 bases). V lost 7 bases and J lost 5, with 14 bases in between. Germline V gives CDR1 SGHTA, CDR2 FQGNSA. This CDR3 comprises 13 residues.